This T cell receptor (beta chain) was documented in a study of tumor-infiltrating lymphocytes in localized non-small cell lung cancer. Study overall: Some samples were collected after neoadjuvant chemotherapy; smokers, never-smokers and several histologies were included. From each patient, both tumor and uninvolved lung, non-adjacent to tumor, were sampled. Broader study findings: Each assay used a separate piece of the same tissue.

The method was immunoSEQ multiplex PCR; TCRdb's version includes in-frame clones alone and lacks a portion of them. The data hold some 7,100 clones, with roughly 70% observed a single time. In this sample, this clone turned up a few times. Its antigen is unidentified. V lost 0 bases, J lost 7 bases, and 10 bases lay in between. CDR1 and CDR2 from the germline V gene are LGHNA and YSLEER. The CDR3 has 15 amino acids. The source material was uninvolved lung tissue not adjacent to the tumor. The clonotype originates from a human donor with non-small cell lung cancer. The V call is TRBV4-3, the J call TRBJ1-6; D ambiguous. CDR3 in amino acids: CASSQELGSNSPLHF. The CDR3 DNA reads as TGCGCCAGCAGCCAAGAATTGGGTTCCAATTCACCCCTCCACTTT.